These 8 T cell receptor beta chains originate from one sample sequenced in a study of blood T cell repertoires in COVID-19. Clones were sequenced by immunoSEQ multiplex PCR, and TCRdb holds only the in-frame ones, with some missing. The table has around 74,000 clones, around nine tenths seen once; the top ten hold more than 15%. Sequencing input: peripheral blood. These receptors came from a woman older than 75 with active or convalescent COVID-19.

The rearrangement uses TRBV9 and TRBJ2-7; weak D call: TRBD2 (6 bases). Germline V gene lookup returns CDR1 SGDLS and CDR2 YYNGEE. V was clipped by 4 bases and J by 9 bases, with 17 bases between them. The length of the CDR3 is 13 residues. The CDR3 here is CASSPPSGDGQYF. Written as DNA, the CDR3 is TGTGCCAGCAGCCCCCCATCGGGGGACGGGCAGTACTTC.

The rearrangement links TRBV6-5 to TRBJ1-6; weak D call: TRBD1 (5 bases). The CDR3 has 14 amino acids. Germline values: CDR1 MNHEY, CDR2 SVGAGI. The V and J ends lost 5 bases and 10 bases respectively, with 15 bases between them. The CDR3: CASSPGLSISPLHF. Written as DNA, the CDR3 is TGTGCCAGCAGTCCGGGACTTTCAATCTCACCCCTCCACTTT.

This clone was counted once. J is TRBJ1-5 and V is TRBV4-3; no firm D call. The CDR3 runs to 13 residues. The V gene lost 0 bases and the J gene lost 4 bases, with 4 bases spanning the gap. Germline V gene lookup returns CDR1 LGHNA and CDR2 YSLEER. CDR3 bases: TGCGCCAGCAGCCAAGACGGGAATCAGCCCCAGCATTTT. This translates into CASSQDGNQPQHF.

The chain links TRBV28 to TRBJ1-2; 7 nucleotides align to TRBD1. CDR1 and CDR2 (germline): MDHEN, SYDVKM. CDR3 length: 16 residues. V lost 5 bases, J lost 2 bases, and 11 bases stayed unmatched. CDR3 nucleotides: TGTGCCAGCAGTCCCCATCCACAGGGGAAGAACTATGGCTACACCTTC. Amino acid sequence: CASSPHPQGKNYGYTF.

The rearrangement uses TRBV5-1 and TRBJ2-1, with 10 bases that match TRBD1. Germline V gene lookup returns CDR1 SGHRS and CDR2 YFSETQ. Losses at the gene ends were 3 bases for V and 4 bases for J; bases not matched to a gene: 1. The CDR3 covers 14 residues. For the CDR3, the DNA is TGCGCCAGCAGCTGGGACAGGGGTTACAATGAGCAGTTCTTC. It specifies CASSWDRGYNEQFF.

This chain joins TRBV28 and TRBJ1-2; 7 bases are shared with TRBD1. The junction had 7 bases not matched to a gene; V was cut back by 5 bases and J by 4 bases. The CDR3 has 14 amino acids. In germline, CDR1 is MDHEN, CDR2 SYDVKM. The DNA of the CDR3 is TGTGCCAGCAGTCCACCGGGACAGCTCTATGGCTACACCTTC. Translating it yields CASSPPGQLYGYTF.

This clone turned up a few times. The gene calls are TRBV10-3 and TRBJ1-5; possible D gene TRBD1, 5 bases. Trimming took 2 bases from V and 1 from J, leaving 6 bases between them. CDR1 ENHRY and CDR2 SYGVKD come from the germline V gene. CDR3 length: 14 residues. In DNA form, the CDR3 reads TGTGCCATCAGTGAGCAGGGCAGCAATCAGCCCCAGCATTTT. Amino acids: CAISEQGSNQPQHF.

This sequence joins TRBV6-2 or TRBV6-3 and TRBJ1-1; 7 bases line up with TRBD1. The J segment lost 4 bases and the V segment lost 6 bases, leaving 5 bases of the junction unmatched. The CDR3 is 13 amino acids. Germline V CDR1 and CDR2: MNHEY, SVGEGT. CDR3 protein: CASSLQGSTEAFF. For the CDR3, the DNA is TGTGCCAGCAGCTTACAGGGGAGCACTGAAGCTTTCTTT.